This note documents a single TCR beta chain sequence. The sample originates from a study of blood T cell repertoires in COVID-19. Repertoires were generated with immunoSEQ multiplex PCR, while TCRdb's copy carries only in-frame clones and drops some. The sample yields fewer than 250,000 clones, roughly four fifths seen once. With 5 bases clipped from V and 5 bases from J, the junction kept 11 bases outside the gene matches. The CDR3 is 15 amino acids. Per the germline V gene, CDR1 is MDHEN and CDR2 is SYDVKM. The V gene is TRBV28, the J gene TRBJ2-5; TRBD2 agrees at 7 bases. Sequenced sample: peripheral blood. The receptor was isolated from a woman between 65 and 79 years old with active or convalescent COVID-19. CDR3 amino acids: CASSPRRRELETQYF. CDR3 nucleotides: TGTGCCAGCAGTCCCCGGCGGCGGGAGTTGGAGACCCAGTACTTC.